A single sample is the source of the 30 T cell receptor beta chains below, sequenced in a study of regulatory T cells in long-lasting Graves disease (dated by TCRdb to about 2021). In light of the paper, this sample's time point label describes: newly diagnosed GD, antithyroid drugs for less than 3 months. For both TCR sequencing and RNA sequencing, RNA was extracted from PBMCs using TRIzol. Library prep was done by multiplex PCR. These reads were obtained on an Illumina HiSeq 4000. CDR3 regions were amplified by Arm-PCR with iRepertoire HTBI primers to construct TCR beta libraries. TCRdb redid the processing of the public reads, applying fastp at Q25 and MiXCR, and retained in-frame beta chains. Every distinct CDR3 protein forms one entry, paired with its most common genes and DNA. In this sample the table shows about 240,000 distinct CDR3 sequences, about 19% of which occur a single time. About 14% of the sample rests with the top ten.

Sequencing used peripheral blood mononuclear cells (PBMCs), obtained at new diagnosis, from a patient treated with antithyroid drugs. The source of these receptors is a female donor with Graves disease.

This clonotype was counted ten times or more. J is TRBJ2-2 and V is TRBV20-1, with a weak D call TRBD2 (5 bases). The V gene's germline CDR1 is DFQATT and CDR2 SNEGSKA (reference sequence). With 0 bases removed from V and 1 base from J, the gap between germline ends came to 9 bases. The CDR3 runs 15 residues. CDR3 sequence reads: CSARDRRKNTGELFF. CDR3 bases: TGCAGTGCTAGAGATAGGAGGAAGAACACCGGGGAGCTGTTTTTT.

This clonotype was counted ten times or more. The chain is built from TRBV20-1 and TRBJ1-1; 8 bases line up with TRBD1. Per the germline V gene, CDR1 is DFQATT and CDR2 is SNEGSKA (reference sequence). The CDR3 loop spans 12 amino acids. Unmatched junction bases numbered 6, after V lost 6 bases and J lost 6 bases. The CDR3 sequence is CSARQGLPEAFF. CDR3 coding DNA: TGCAGTGCCAGACAGGGGCTCCCTGAAGCTTTCTTT.

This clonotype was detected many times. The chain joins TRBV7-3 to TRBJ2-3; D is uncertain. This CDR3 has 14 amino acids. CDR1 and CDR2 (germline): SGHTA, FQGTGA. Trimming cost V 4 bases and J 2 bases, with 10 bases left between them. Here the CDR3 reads CASSSDISTDTQYF. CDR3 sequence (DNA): TGTGCCAGCAGCTCAGATATCTCCACAGATACGCAGTATTTT.

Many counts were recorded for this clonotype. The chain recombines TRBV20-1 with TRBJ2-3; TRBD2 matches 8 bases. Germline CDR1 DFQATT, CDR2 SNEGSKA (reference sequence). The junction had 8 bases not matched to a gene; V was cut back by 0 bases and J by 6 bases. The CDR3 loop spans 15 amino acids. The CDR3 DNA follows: TGCAGTGCTAGAGATTTCGGGGGGGCGTCTGATACGCAGTATTTT. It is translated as CSARDFGGASDTQYF.

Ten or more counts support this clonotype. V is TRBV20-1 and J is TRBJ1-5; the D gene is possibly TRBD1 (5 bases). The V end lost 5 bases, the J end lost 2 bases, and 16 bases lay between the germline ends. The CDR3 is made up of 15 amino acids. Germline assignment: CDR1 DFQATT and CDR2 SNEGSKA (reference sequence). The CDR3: CSAAGGRYGNQPQHF. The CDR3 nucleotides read TGCAGTGCTGCGGGGGGGAGGTATGGCAATCAGCCCCAGCATTTT.

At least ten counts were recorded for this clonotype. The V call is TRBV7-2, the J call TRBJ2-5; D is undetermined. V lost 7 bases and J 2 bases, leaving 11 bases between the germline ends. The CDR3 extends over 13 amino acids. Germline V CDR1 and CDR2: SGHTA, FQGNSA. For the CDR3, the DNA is TGTGCCAGCAATATGCGCCATCAAGAGACCCAGTACTTC. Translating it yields CASNMRHQETQYF. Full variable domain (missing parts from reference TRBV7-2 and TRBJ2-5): GAGVSQSPSNKVTEKGKDVELRCDPISGHTALYWYRQSLGQGLEFLIYFQGNSAPDKSGLPSDRFSAERTGGSVSTLTIQRTQQEDSAVYLCASNMRHQETQYFGPGTRLLVL.

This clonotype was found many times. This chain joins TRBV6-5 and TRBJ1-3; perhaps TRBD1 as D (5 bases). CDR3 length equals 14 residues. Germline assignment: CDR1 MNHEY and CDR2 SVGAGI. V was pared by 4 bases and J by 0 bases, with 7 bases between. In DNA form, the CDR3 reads TGTGCCAGCAGTTCAGGGAGCTCTGGAAACACCATATATTTT. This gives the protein CASSSGSSGNTIYF.

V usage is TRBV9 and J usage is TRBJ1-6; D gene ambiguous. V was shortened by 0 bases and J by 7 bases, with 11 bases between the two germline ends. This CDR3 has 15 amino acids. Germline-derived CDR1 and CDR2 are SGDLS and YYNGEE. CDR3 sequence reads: CASSVEAGANSPLHF. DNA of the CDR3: TGTGCCAGCAGCGTAGAGGCAGGTGCCAATTCACCCCTCCACTTT.

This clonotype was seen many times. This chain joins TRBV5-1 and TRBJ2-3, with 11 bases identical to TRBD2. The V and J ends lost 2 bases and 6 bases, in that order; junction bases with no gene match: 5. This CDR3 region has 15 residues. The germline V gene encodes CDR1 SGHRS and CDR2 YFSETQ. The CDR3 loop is CASSFSGGAGDTQYF. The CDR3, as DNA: TGCGCCAGCAGCTTTAGCGGGGGGGCCGGGGATACGCAGTATTTT.

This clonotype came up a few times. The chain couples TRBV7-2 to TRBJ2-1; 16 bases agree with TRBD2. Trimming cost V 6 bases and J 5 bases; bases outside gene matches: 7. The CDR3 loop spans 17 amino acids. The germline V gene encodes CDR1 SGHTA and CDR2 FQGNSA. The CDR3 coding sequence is TGTGCCAGCAGATCCGGGACTAGCGGGAGGGGGAACAATGAGCAGTTCTTC. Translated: CASRSGTSGRGNNEQFF.

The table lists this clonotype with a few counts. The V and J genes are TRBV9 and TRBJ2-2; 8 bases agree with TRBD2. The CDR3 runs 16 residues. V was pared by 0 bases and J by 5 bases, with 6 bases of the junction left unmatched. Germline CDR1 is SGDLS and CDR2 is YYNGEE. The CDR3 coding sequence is TGTGCCAGCAGCGTAGTCGGGGGGGCCGGTACCGGGGAGCTGTTTTTT. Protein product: CASSVVGGAGTGELFF.

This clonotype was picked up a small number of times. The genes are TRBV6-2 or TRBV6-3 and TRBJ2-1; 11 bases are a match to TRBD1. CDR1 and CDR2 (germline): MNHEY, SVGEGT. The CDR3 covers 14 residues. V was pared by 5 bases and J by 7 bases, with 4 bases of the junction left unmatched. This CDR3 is CASSRDRGMNEQFF. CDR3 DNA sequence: TGTGCCAGCAGTCGGGACAGGGGGATGAATGAGCAGTTCTTC.

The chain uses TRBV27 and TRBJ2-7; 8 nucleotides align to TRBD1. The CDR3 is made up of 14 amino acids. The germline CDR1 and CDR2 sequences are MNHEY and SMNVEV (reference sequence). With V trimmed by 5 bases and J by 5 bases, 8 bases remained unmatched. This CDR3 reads CASSPNGQGHEQYF. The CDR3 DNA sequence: TGTGCCAGCAGTCCAAACGGACAGGGCCACGAGCAGTACTTC.

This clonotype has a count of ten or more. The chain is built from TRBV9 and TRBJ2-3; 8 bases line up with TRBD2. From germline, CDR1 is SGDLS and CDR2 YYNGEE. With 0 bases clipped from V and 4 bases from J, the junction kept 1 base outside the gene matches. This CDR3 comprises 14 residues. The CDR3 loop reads CASSVDGRADTQYF. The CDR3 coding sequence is TGTGCCAGCAGCGTAGACGGGAGGGCAGATACGCAGTATTTT.

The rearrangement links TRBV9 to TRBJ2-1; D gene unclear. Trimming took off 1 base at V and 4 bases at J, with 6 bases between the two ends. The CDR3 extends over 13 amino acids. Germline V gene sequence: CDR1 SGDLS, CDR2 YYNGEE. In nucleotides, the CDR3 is TGTGCCAGCAGCGTATCCGGATACAATGAGCAGTTCTTC. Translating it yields CASSVSGYNEQFF. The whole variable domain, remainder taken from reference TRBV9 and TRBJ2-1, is DSGVTQTPKHLITATGQRVTLRCSPRSGDLSVYWYQQSLDQGLQFLIQYYNGEERAKGNILERFSAQQFPDLHSELNLSSLELGDSALYFCASSVSGYNEQFFGPGTRLTVL.

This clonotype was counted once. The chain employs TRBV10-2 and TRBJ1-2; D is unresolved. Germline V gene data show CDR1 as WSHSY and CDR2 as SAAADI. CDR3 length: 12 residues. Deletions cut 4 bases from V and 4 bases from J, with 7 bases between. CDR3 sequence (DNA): TGCGCCAGCAGTGTGGGTGCCTATGGCTACACCTTC. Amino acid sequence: CASSVGAYGYTF.

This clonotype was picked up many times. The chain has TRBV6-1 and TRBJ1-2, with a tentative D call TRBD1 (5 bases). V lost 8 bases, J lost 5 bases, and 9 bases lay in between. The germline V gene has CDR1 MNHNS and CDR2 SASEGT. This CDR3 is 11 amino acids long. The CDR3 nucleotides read TGTGCCAGCGGTGGGACTTATGGCTACACCTTC. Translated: CASGGTYGYTF.

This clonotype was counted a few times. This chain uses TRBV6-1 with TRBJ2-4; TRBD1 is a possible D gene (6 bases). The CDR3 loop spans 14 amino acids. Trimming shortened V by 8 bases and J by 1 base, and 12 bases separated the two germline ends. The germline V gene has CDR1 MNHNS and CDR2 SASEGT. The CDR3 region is CASVQGWAKNIQYF. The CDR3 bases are TGTGCCAGCGTACAGGGCTGGGCCAAAAACATTCAGTACTTC.

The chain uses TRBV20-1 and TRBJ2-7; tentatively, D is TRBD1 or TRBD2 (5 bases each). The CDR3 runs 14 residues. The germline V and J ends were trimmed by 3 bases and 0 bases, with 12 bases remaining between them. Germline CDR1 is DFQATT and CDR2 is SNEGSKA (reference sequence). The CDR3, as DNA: TGCAGTGCTAGGGGCTTCGGGGCCTCCTACGAGCAGTACTTC. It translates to CSARGFGASYEQYF.

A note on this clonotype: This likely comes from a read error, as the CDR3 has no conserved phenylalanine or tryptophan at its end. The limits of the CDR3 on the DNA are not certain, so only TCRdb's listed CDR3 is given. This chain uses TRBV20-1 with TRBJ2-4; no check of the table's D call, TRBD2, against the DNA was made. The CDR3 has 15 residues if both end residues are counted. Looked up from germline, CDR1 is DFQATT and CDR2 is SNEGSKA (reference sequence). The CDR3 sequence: CSAGGLYQETQYFGP.

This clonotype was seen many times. CDR3 nucleotides: TGTGCCAGCAGTCTCTACACTAGGGGAGATCAGCCCCAGCATTTT. Translation gives CASSLYTRGDQPQHF. The chain carries TRBV28 and TRBJ1-5, with D maybe TRBD1 (5 bases). V shed 5 bases and J shed 5 bases, with 16 bases lying between them. From germline, CDR1 is MDHEN and CDR2 SYDVKM. The CDR3 runs 15 residues.

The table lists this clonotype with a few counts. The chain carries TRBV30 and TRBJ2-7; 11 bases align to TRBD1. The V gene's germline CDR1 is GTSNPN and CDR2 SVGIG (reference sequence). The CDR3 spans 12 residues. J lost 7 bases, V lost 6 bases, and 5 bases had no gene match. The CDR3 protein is CACPGQGDEQYF. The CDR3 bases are TGTGCCTGCCCGGGACAGGGGGATGAGCAGTACTTC.

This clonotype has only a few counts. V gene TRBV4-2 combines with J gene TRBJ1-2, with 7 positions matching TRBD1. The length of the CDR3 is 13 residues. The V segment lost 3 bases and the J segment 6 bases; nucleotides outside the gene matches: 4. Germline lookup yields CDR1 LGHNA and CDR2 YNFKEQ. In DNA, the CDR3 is TGTGCCAGCAGCCACCGACAGGGAAATGGCTACACCTTC. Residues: CASSHRQGNGYTF.

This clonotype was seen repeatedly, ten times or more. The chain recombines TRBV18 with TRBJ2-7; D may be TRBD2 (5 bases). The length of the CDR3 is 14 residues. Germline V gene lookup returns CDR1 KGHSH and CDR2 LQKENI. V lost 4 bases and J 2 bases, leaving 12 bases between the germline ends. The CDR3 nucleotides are TGTGCCAGCTCACTATTTGGGAGTGCCTACGAGCAGTACTTC. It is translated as CASSLFGSAYEQYF.

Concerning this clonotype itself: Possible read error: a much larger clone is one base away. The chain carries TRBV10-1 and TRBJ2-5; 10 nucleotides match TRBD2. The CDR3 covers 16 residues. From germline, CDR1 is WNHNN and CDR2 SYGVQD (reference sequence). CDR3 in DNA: TGCGCCAACAGTGAGGGGATAGCGGGAGGCCAAGAGACCCAGTACTTC. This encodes CANSEGIAGGQETQYF.

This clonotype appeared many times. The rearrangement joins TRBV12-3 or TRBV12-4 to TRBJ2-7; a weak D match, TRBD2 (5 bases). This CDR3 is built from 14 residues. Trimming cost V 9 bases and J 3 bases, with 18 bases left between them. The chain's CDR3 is CASQRDRAGYEQYF. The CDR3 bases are TGTGCCAGTCAACGGGATAGGGCGGGCTACGAGCAGTACTTC.

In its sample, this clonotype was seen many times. CDR3 in amino acids: CASSESAPGETQYF. CDR3 coding DNA: TGCGCCAGCAGTGAAAGCGCCCCAGGAGAGACCCAGTACTTC. V and J are TRBV10-1 and TRBJ2-5, with D unclear. CDR1 and CDR2 from the germline V gene are WNHNN and SYGVQD (reference sequence). There are 14 residues in the CDR3. Deletions cut 3 bases from V and 4 bases from J, with 12 bases between.

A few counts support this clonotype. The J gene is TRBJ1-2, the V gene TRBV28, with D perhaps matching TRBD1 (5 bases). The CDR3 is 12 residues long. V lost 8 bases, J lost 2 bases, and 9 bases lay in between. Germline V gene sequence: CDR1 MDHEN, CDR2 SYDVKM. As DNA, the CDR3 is TGTGCCAGCGCGGGACCGAACTATGGCTACACCTTC. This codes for CASAGPNYGYTF.

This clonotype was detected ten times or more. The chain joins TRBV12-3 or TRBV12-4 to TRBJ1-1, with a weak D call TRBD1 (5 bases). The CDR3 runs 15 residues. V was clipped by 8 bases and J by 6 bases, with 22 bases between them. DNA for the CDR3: TGTGCCAGCGGGTGTCACGGGTGGGGCAACCCTGAAGCTTTCTTT. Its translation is CASGCHGWGNPEAFF.

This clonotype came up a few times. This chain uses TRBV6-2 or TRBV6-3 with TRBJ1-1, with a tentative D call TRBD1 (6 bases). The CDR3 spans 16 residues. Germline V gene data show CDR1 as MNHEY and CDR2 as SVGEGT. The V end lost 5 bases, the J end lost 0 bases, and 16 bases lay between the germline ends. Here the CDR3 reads CASSRRRTVMNTEAFF. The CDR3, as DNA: TGTGCCAGCAGTCGAAGACGGACAGTCATGAACACTGAAGCTTTCTTT.